Below are 13 T cell receptor beta chains sequenced from a single sample in a study of blood T cell repertoires in COVID-19. Repertoires were generated with immunoSEQ multiplex PCR, while TCRdb's copy carries only in-frame clones and drops some. The sample has over 130,000 clones; approximately 78% are singletons. Sequencing was carried out using peripheral blood. These receptors were obtained from a woman over 75 with acute or convalescent COVID-19.

This chain connects TRBV2 to TRBJ2-5; 8 bases agree with TRBD2. With V trimmed by 6 bases and J by 2 bases, 5 bases remained unmatched. Germline CDR1 is SNHLY and CDR2 is FYNNEI. The CDR3 is 14 amino acids. CDR3 bases: TGTGCCAGCAGGCCTAGCGGGCTTCAAGAGACCCAGTACTTC. Translating gives CASRPSGLQETQYF.

This sequence joins TRBV18 and TRBJ1-3; D ambiguous. This CDR3 is built from 15 residues. Between the trimmed V and J ends, which lost 3 bases and 3 bases, there was a span of 12 bases. Germline V gives CDR1 KGHSH, CDR2 LQKENI. CDR3 sequence reads: CASSPGGSGGNTIYF. CDR3 coding DNA: TGTGCCAGCTCACCTGGAGGGAGCGGTGGAAACACCATATATTTT.

The rearrangement links TRBV6-1 to TRBJ1-3; a weak D match, TRBD1 (5 bases). Trimming stripped 3 bases from V and 3 bases from J, with 9 bases between. This CDR3 spans 14 amino acids. Germline CDR1 and CDR2: MNHNS and SASEGT. Written as DNA, the CDR3 is TGTGCCAGCAGTGAGGGGGGGTATGGAAACACCATATATTTT. Amino acid sequence: CASSEGGYGNTIYF.

The chain employs TRBV5-8 and TRBJ2-5; TRBD2 aligns across 8 bases. CDR3 size: 17 residues. Unmatched junction bases numbered 15, after V lost 4 bases and J lost 4 bases. CDR1 and CDR2 from the germline V gene are SGHTS and YDEGEE. The chain's CDR3 is CASSVGLAGGMVETQYF. In DNA, the CDR3 is TGTGCCAGCAGCGTAGGACTTGCGGGAGGAATGGTAGAGACCCAGTACTTC. The variable domain in full, with the rest retrieved from reference TRBV5-8 and TRBJ2-5, is EAGVTQSPTHLIKTRGQQATLRCSPISGHTSVYWYQQALGLGLQFLLWYDEGEERNRGNFPPRFSGRQFPNYSSELNVNALELEDSALYLCASSVGLAGGMVETQYFGPGTRLLVL.

The J gene is TRBJ2-6, the V gene TRBV28; D uncertain. V lost 6 bases to trimming and J lost 0 bases, with 6 bases between them. Germline-derived CDR1 and CDR2 are MDHEN and SYDVKM. The CDR3 has 14 residues. The chain's CDR3 is CASSFLSGANVLTF. For the CDR3, the DNA is TGTGCCAGCAGCTTCCTCTCTGGGGCCAACGTCCTGACTTTC.

The chain employs TRBV5-1 and TRBJ2-1, with 9 positions matching TRBD2. CDR1 and CDR2 from the germline V gene are SGHRS and YFSETQ. The CDR3 runs 19 residues. Trimming removed 7 bases from V and 1 base from J; junction bases left unmatched: 18. The DNA of the CDR3 is TGCGCCAGCTTCGTAGCGGGAGTTGTTCCTGCCCCATCCTACAATGAGCAGTTCTTC. Protein: CASFVAGVVPAPSYNEQFF.

The V gene is TRBV24-1, the J gene TRBJ2-3; D perhaps matches TRBD1 (6 bases). CDR3 length: 18 residues. V lost 4 bases and J 5 bases, leaving 24 bases between the germline ends. In germline, CDR1 is KGHDR, CDR2 SFDVKD. CDR3 bases: TGTGCCACCAGTGACTCCAAACCATTACAGGGTATCAAAGATACGCAGTATTTT. It translates to CATSDSKPLQGIKDTQYF.

This clone has just a few counts. V and J are TRBV2 and TRBJ2-3; TRBD2 matches at 8 bases. J gave up 2 bases and V 5 bases, and 3 bases lay outside the gene matches. The CDR3 runs to 14 residues. Germline V CDR1 and CDR2: SNHLY, FYNNEI. In DNA form, the CDR3 reads TGTGCCAGCAGTCCGGGACTAGACACAGATACGCAGTATTTT. This codes for CASSPGLDTDTQYF.

This clone occurred once. This chain connects TRBV27 to TRBJ1-5; 7 positions agree with TRBD1. Per the germline V gene, CDR1 is MNHEY and CDR2 is SMNVEV (reference sequence). The CDR3 is 17 amino acids. The J segment lost 2 bases and the V segment lost 5 bases, leaving 12 bases of the junction unmatched. CDR3 amino acids: CASSPIRSTGGNQPQHF. The DNA of the CDR3 is TGTGCCAGCAGTCCCATCCGATCTACAGGGGGCAATCAGCCCCAGCATTTT.

The genes are TRBV11-2 and TRBJ2-1, with D tentatively TRBD1 (6 bases). Between the trimmed V and J ends, which lost 5 bases and 4 bases, there was a span of 18 bases. The CDR3 runs 16 residues. Germline V gives CDR1 SGHAT, CDR2 FQNNGV. The CDR3 protein is CASSPIRGGQYNEQFF. As DNA, the CDR3 is TGTGCCAGCAGCCCAATTAGAGGGGGACAATACAATGAGCAGTTCTTC.

The J gene is TRBJ2-5, the V gene TRBV4-2; possible D gene TRBD2, 6 bases. V dropped 0 bases and J dropped 5 bases, with 16 bases sitting between them. This CDR3 is built from 16 residues. CDR1 and CDR2 from the germline V gene are LGHNA and YNFKEQ. CDR3 coding DNA: TGTGCCAGCAGCCAAGAGAAGGTAGCGGTCGGGGAGACCCAGTACTTC. It yields the protein CASSQEKVAVGETQYF.

The gene calls are TRBV27 and TRBJ2-7; 8 bases line up with TRBD1. Germline V lookup: CDR1 MNHEY, CDR2 SMNVEV (reference sequence). Trimming took 4 bases from V and 0 from J; bases not matched to a gene: 2. The CDR3 has 14 amino acids. The CDR3 is CASSYRGNSYEQYF. CDR3 in DNA: TGTGCCAGCAGTTACAGGGGGAACTCCTACGAGCAGTACTTC.

The chain couples TRBV12-1 to TRBJ2-7; the table's D call of TRBD2 was not tested on the DNA. TRBV12-1 corresponds to a pseudogene. The CDR3 covers 15 residues. CDR3 in amino acids: CASSFGEHISYEQYF. In nucleotides, the CDR3 is TGTGCCAGCAGCTTCGGGGAGCACATCTCCTACGAGCAGTACTTC.